This T cell receptor beta chain was obtained from a study of cytomegalovirus exposure and HLA in healthy donors. Study findings and constraints: A later examination showed that TCR association rates differed by HLA locus, with DRB1 most and HLA-C fewest. Later analysis identified a missense DCLRE1C variant that was linked to TCR beta V- and J-gene trimming.

This clone was picked up one time. Its antigen is undetermined. CDR3 length equals 17 residues. The V gene lost 2 bases and the J gene lost 0 bases, with 14 bases spanning the gap. Germline loops: CDR1 LGHNT, CDR2 FRNRAP. PCR used 60 Vbeta primers and 13 Jbeta primers. Profiled with immunoSEQ multiplex PCR; TCRdb holds only in-frame clones, not every one. The sample holds about 40,000 clones; over 60% are singletons and the top ten take 3% to 4.5%. Sequenced sample: PBMCs. The clonotype was recovered from a man between 40 and 49 years old in good health and CMV-seronegative. This chain connects TRBV12-5 to TRBJ1-5; unclear D gene. CDR3 amino acids: CASGLNPAGYSNQPQHF. The CDR3 nucleotides read TGTGCTAGTGGTTTGAACCCGGCGGGGTATAGCAATCAGCCCCAGCATTTT.